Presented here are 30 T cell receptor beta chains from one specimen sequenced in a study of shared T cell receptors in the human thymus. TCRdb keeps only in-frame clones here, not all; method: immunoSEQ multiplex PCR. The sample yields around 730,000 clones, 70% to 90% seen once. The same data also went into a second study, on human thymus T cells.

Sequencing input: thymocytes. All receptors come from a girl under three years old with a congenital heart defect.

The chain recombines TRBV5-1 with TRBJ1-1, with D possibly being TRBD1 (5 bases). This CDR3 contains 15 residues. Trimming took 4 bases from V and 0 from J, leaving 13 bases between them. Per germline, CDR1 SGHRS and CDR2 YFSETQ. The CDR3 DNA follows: TGCGCCAGCAGCGGGGGGGAAGGGATGAACACTGAAGCTTTCTTT. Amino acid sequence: CASSGGEGMNTEAFF.

CDR3 in amino acids: CASSLAGRATDTQYF. The CDR3 nucleotides read TGCGCCAGCAGCTTAGCGGGGCGGGCCACAGATACGCAGTATTTT. The gene calls are TRBV5-1 and TRBJ2-3, with TRBD2 matching over 7 bases. This CDR3 contains 15 residues. The germline gives CDR1 SGHRS, CDR2 YFSETQ. V lost 2 bases to trimming and J lost 2 bases; unmatched junction nucleotides: 5.

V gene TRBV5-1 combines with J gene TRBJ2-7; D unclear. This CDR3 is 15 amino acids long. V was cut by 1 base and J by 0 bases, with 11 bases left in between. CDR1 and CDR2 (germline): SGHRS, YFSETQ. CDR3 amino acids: CASSLIDPSSYEQYF. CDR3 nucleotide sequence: TGCGCCAGCAGCTTGATCGATCCGAGCTCCTACGAGCAGTACTTC.

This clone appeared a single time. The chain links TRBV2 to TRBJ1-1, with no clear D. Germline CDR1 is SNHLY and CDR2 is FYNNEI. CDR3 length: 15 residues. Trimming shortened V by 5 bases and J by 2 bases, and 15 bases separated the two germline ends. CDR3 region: CASSTQIDYNTEAFF. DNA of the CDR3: TGTGCCAGCAGTACCCAGATAGACTACAACACTGAAGCTTTCTTT. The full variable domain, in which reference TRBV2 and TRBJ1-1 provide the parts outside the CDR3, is EPEVTQTPSHQVTQMGQEVILRCVPISNHLYFYWYRQILGQKVEFLVSFYNNEISEKSEIFDDQFSVERPDGSNFTLKIRSTKLEDSAMYFCASSTQIDYNTEAFFGQGTRLTVV.

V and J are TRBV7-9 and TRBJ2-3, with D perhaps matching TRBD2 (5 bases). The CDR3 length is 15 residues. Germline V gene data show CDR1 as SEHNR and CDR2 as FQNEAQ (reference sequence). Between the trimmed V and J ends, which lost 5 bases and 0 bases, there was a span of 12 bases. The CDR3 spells CASSLGVTSTDTQYF. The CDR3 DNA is TGTGCCAGCAGCCTCGGGGTAACTAGCACAGATACGCAGTATTTT.

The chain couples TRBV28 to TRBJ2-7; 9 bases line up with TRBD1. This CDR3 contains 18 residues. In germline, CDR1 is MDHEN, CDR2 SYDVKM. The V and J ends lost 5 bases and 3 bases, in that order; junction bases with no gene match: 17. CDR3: CASSVAGTGYLRLYEQYF. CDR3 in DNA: TGTGCCAGCAGTGTCGCCGGGACAGGGTATTTGAGGCTCTACGAGCAGTACTTC.

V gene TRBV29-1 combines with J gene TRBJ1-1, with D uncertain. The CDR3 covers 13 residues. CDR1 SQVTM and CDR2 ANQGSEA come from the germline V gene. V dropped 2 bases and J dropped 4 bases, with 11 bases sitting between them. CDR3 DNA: TGCAGCGTTGAATTGGAGGGTCTCACTGAAGCTTTCTTT. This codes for CSVELEGLTEAFF.

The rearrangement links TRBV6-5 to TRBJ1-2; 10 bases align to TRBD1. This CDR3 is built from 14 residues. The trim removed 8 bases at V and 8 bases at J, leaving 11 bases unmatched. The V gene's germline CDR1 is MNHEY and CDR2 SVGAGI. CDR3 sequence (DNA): TGTGCCAGCGCCCCCGGGACAGGGGATGCCGGCTACACCTTC. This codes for CASAPGTGDAGYTF.

The CDR3 protein is CAWSGREGSDTQYF. The CDR3 DNA is TGTGCCTGGAGTGGCAGGGAGGGATCAGATACGCAGTATTTT. The chain employs TRBV30 and TRBJ2-3; 7 bases map to TRBD2. V gave up 1 base and J gave up 4 bases; unmatched junction bases: 5. The germline gives CDR1 GTSNPN, CDR2 SVGIG (reference sequence). The CDR3 length is 14 residues.

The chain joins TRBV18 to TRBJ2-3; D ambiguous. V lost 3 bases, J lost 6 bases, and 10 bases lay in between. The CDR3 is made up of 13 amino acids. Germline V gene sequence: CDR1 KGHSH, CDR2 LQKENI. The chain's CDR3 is CASSPGNWDTQYF. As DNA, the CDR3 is TGTGCCAGCTCACCCGGTAACTGGGATACGCAGTATTTT.

The CDR3 loop is CASSTGTSGGEQFF. The CDR3 coding sequence is TGTGCCAGCAGCACCGGGACTAGCGGGGGAGAACAGTTCTTC. The chain links TRBV6-5 to TRBJ2-1; 14 nucleotides align to TRBD2. The J segment lost 13 bases and the V segment lost 6 bases, leaving 8 bases of the junction unmatched. The CDR3 has 14 residues. The germline V gene has CDR1 MNHEY and CDR2 SVGAGI.

The CDR3: CASSPTGVRETQYF. Here the CDR3 DNA reads TGTGCCAGCAGCCCTACAGGGGTGCGAGAGACCCAGTACTTC. V and J are TRBV6-6 and TRBJ2-5; 7 nucleotides align to TRBD1. CDR1 MNHNY and CDR2 SVGAGI come from the germline V gene (reference sequence). The CDR3 is 14 residues long. Trimming removed 6 bases from V and 4 bases from J; junction bases left unmatched: 8.

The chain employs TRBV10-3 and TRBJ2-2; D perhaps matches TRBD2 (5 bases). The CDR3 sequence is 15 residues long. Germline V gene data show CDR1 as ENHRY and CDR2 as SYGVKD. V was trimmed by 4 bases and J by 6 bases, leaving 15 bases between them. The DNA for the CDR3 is TGTGCCATCAGTGGTGAGGGTCGTAAAGCCGGGGAGCTGTTTTTT. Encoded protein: CAISGEGRKAGELFF.

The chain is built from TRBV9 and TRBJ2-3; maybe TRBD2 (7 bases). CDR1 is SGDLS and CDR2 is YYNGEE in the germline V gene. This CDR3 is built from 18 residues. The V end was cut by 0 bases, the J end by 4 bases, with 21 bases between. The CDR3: CASSVEGGEWGWADTQYF. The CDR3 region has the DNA TGTGCCAGCAGCGTAGAAGGGGGGGAATGGGGATGGGCAGATACGCAGTATTTT. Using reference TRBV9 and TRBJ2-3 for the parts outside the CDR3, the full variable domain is DSGVTQTPKHLITATGQRVTLRCSPRSGDLSVYWYQQSLDQGLQFLIQYYNGEERAKGNILERFSAQQFPDLHSELNLSSLELGDSALYFCASSVEGGEWGWADTQYFGPGTRLTVL.

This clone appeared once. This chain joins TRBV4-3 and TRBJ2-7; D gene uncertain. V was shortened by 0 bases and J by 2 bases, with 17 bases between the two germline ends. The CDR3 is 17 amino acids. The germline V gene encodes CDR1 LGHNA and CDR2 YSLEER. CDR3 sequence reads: CASSQDLVYAFPYEQYF. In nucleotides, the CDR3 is TGCGCCAGCAGCCAAGATTTAGTCTATGCTTTTCCCTACGAGCAGTACTTC.

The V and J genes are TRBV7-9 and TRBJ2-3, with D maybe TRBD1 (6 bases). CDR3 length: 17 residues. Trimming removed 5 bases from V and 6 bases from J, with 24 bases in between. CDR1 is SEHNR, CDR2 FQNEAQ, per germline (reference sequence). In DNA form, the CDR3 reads TGTGCCAGCAGCCGCTTATCAGGGGCGTATAAGGGGGATACGCAGTATTTT. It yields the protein CASSRLSGAYKGDTQYF.

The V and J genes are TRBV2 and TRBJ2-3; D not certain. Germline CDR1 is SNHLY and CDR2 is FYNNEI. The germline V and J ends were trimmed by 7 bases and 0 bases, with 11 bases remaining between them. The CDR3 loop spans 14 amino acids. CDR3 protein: CASTGRASTDTQYF. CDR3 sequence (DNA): TGTGCCAGCACTGGTCGAGCCAGCACAGATACGCAGTATTTT. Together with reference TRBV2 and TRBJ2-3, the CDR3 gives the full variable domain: EPEVTQTPSHQVTQMGQEVILRCVPISNHLYFYWYRQILGQKVEFLVSFYNNEISEKSEIFDDQFSVERPDGSNFTLKIRSTKLEDSAMYFCASTGRASTDTQYFGPGTRLTVL.

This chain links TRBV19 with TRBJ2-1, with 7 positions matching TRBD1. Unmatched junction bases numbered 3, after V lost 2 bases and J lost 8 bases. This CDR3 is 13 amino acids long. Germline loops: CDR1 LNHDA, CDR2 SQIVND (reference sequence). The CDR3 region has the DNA TGTGCCAGTAGTATATACAGGGGCCATGAGCAGTTCTTC. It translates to CASSIYRGHEQFF.

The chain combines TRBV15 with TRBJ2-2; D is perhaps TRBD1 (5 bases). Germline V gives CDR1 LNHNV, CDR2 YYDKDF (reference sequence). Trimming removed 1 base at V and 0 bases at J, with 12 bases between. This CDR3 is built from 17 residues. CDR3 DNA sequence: TGTGCCACCAGCAGAGTGGGGCCCCGGACGAACACCGGGGAGCTGTTTTTT. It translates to CATSRVGPRTNTGELFF.

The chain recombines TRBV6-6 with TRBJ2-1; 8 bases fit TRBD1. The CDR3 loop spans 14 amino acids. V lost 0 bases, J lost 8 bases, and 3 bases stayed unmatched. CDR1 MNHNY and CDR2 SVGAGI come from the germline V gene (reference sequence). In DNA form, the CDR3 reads TGTGCCAGCAGTTACTCGTGGACAGGGTATGAGCAGTTCTTC. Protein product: CASSYSWTGYEQFF.

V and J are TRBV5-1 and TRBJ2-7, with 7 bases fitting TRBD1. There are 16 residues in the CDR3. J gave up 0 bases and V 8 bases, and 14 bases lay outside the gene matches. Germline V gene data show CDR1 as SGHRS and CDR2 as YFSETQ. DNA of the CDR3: TGCGCCAGTAGTGCGCCGGGACAGTACTCCTCCTACGAGCAGTACTTC. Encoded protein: CASSAPGQYSSYEQYF.

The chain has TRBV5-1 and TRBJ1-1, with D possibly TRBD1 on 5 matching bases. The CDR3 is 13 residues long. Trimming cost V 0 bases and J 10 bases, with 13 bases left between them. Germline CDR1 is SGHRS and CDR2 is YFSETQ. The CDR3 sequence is CASSLDRIRGAFF. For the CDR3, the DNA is TGCGCCAGCAGCTTGGACAGGATCCGCGGAGCTTTCTTT. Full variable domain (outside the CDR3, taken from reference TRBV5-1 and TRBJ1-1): KAGVTQTPRYLIKTRGQQVTLSCSPISGHRSVSWYQQTPGQGLQFLFEYFSETQRNKGNFPGRFSGRQFSNSRSEMNVSTLELGDSALYLCASSLDRIRGAFFGQGTRLTVV.

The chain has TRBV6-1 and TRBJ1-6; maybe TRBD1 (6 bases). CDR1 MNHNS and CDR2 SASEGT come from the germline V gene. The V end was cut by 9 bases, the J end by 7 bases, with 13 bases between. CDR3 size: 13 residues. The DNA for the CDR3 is TGTGCCAGTCTCAGGGGAATCAATTCACCCCTCCACTTT. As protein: CASLRGINSPLHF.

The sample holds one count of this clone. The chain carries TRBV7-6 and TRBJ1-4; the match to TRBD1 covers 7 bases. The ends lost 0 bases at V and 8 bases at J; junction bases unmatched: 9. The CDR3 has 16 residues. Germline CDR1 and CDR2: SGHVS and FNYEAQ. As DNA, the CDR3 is TGTGCCAGCAGCTTAGCCATGAGGGGGCGGAAAGAAAAACTGTTTTTT. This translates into CASSLAMRGRKEKLFF.

For the CDR3, the DNA is TGTGCCAGCAGTTACTCTGCGTGGAGGAGGGAGACCCAGTACTTC. This translates into CASSYSAWRRETQYF. The genes are TRBV6-5 and TRBJ2-5; D is possibly TRBD2 (5 bases). The CDR3 extends over 15 amino acids. Germline V lookup: CDR1 MNHEY, CDR2 SVGAGI. Trimming shortened V by 0 bases and J by 5 bases, and 13 bases separated the two germline ends.

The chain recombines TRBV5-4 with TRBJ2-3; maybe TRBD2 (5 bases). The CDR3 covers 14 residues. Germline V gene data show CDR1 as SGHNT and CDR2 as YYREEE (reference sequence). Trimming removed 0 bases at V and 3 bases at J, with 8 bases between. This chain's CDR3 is CASSLVGETDTQYF. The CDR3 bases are TGTGCCAGCAGCTTGGTCGGGGAAACAGATACGCAGTATTTT.

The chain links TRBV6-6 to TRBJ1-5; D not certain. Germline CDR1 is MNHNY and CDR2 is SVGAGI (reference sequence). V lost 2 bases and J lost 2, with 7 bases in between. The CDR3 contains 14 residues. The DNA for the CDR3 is TGTGCCAGCAGTTACCCTCAGGGCAATCAGCCCCAGCATTTT. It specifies CASSYPQGNQPQHF.

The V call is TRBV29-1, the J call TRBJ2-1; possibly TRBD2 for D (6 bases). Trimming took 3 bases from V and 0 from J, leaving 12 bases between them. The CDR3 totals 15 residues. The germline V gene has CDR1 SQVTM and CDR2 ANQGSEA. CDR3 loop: CSVDHRGSSYNEQFF. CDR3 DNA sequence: TGCAGCGTTGATCACCGGGGGAGCTCCTACAATGAGCAGTTCTTC.

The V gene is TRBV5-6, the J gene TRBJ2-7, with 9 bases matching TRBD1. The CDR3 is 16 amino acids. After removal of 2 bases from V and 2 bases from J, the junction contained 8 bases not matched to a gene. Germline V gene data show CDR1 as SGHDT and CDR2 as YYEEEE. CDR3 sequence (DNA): TGTGCCAGCAGCTTTTTCCGGGACAGGGATACCTACGAGCAGTACTTC. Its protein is CASSFFRDRDTYEQYF. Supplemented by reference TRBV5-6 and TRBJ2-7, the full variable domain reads DAGVTQSPTHLIKTRGQQVTLRCSPKSGHDTVSWYQQALGQGPQFIFQYYEEEERQRGNFPDRFSGHQFPNYSSELNVNALLLGDSALYLCASSFFRDRDTYEQYFGPGTRLTVT.

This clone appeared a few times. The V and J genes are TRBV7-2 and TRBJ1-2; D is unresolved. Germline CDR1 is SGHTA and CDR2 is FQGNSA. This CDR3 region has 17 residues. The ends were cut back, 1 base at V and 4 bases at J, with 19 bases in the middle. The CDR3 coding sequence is TGTGCCAGCAGCTTAGAGCGTGGTGGAGATATTGTCTATGGCTACACCTTC. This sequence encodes CASSLERGGDIVYGYTF. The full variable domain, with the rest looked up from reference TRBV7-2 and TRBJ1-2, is GAGVSQSPSNKVTEKGKDVELRCDPISGHTALYWYRQSLGQGLEFLIYFQGNSAPDKSGLPSDRFSAERTGGSVSTLTIQRTQQEDSAVYLCASSLERGGDIVYGYTFGSGTRLTVV.